This TCR beta chain derives from a study of cytomegalovirus exposure and HLA in healthy donors. Points from the study as a whole: Reports indicated that the classifier achieved high specificity and sensitivity in diagnosing cytomegalovirus status. Cytomegalovirus-associated status was assigned to 150 to 200 TCR beta chains. Most TCR sequences were seen very rarely across donors, but some public TCRs occurred in many.

Worth noting for this clone: Its antigen is unknown.

The donors were members of the roughly 120-subject validation cohort (separate from the roughly 700-subject first cohort). Sequencing used immunoSEQ multiplex PCR; TCRdb keeps in-frame clones, though not all of them. The sample holds about 150,000 clones, 88% seen once. Germline V gives CDR1 WSHSY, CDR2 SAAADI. This CDR3 is 15 amino acids long. Trimming removed 0 bases from V and 4 bases from J, with 10 bases in between. The V call is TRBV10-2, the J call TRBJ1-3; no clear D. The material sequenced was PBMCs. This TCR came from a man aged 18 to 35 in good health and CMV-seronegative. CDR3 region: CASSESRGRGNTIYF. In DNA form, the CDR3 reads TGCGCCAGCAGTGAGTCCCGGGGTCGAGGAAACACCATATATTTT.